This TCR beta chain came from a study of radiotherapy plus CTLA-4 blockade in lung cancer. V was cut by 3 bases and J by 9 bases, with 17 bases left in between. CDR3 length equals 14 residues. Germline loops: CDR1 SNHLY, CDR2 FYNNEI. This clone was detected only once. The data were produced by immunoSEQ multiplex PCR, yet TCRdb's version contains in-frame clones alone and is incomplete. Of fewer than 140,000 clones in the sample, approximately 87% were seen once. Material: peripheral blood, obtained from a patient treated with radiotherapy plus ipilimumab. The chain is built from TRBV2 and TRBJ2-5, with a tentative D call TRBD2 (5 bases). This clonotype was obtained from a human donor with non-small cell lung cancer that progressed on radiotherapy plus ipilimumab. Some clones in this sample may be carry-over from other donors' samples. CDR3 loop: CASSEVGHGKAQYF. The CDR3 DNA reads TGTGCCAGCAGTGAGGTCGGCCACGGGAAGGCCCAGTACTTC.